A selection of T cell receptor beta chains follows, all from one sample in a study of cytomegalovirus exposure and HLA in healthy donors. TCRdb's copy holds only in-frame clones and misses some; the assay was immunoSEQ multiplex PCR. The sample holds about 220,000 clones, around nine tenths seen once. The sample comprised PBMCs. Receptor source: a woman younger than 35 in good health and CMV-seronegative. Both conserved end residues are trimmed from each CDR3.

v_call	j_call	cdr3_aa
TRBV30	TRBJ2-5	AWSGSGTQY
TRBV30	TRBJ1-1	AWSVPQGDTEAF
TRBV2	TRBJ2-1	ASARDWTYNEQF
TRBV4-2	TRBJ1-1	ASSQVIETEAF
TRBV5-1	TRBJ2-7	ASSSPGFDYEQY
TRBV27	TRBJ1-1	ASSYGRGGGSAF
TRBV7-2	TRBJ2-3	ASSFTPGLAPSTDTQY
TRBV19	TRBJ1-5	ASSIRGTGDQPQH
TRBV9	TRBJ2-1	ASSAPGLAGGPSSTNEQF
TRBV2	TRBJ2-1	ASSEGASGSNEQF